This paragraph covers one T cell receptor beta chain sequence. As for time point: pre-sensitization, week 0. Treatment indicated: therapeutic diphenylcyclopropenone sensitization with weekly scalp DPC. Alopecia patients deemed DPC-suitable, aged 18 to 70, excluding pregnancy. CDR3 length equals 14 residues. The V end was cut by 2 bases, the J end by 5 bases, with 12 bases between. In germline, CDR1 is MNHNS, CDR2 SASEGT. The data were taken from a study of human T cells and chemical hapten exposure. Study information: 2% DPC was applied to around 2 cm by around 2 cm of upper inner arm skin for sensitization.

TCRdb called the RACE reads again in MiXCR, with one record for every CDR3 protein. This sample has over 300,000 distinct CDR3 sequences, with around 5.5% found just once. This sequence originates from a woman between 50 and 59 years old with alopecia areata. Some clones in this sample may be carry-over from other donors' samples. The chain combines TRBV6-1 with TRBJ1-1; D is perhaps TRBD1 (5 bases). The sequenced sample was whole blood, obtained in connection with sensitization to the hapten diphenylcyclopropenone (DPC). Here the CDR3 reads CASSENGGGTEAFF. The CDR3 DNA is TGTGCCAGCAGTGAAAATGGGGGAGGGACTGAAGCTTTCTTT.